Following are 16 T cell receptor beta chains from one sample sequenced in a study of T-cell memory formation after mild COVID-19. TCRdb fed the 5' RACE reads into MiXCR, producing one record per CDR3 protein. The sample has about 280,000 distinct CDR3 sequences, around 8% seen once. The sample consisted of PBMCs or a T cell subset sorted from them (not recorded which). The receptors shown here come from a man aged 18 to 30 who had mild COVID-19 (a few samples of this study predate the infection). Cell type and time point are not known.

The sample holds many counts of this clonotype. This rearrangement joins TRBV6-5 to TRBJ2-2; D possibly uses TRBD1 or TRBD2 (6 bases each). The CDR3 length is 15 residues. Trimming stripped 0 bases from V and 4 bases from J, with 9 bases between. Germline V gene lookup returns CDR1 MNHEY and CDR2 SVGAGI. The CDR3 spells CASSYSGGGTGELFF. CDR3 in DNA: TGTGCCAGCAGTTACTCAGGGGGAGGCACCGGGGAGCTGTTTTTT.

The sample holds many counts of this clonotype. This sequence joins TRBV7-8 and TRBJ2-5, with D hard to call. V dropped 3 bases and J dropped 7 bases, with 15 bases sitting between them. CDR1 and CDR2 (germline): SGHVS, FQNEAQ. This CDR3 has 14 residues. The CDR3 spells CASSFQTKRTTQYF. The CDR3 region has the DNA TGTGCCAGCAGCTTTCAGACAAAAAGGACGACCCAGTACTTC. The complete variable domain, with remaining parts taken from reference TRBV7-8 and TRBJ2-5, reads GAGVSQSPRYKVAKRGQDVALRCDPISGHVSLFWYQQALGQGPEFLTYFQNEAQLDKSGLPSDRFFAERPEGSVSTLKIQRTQQEDSAVYLCASSFQTKRTTQYFGPGTRLLVL.

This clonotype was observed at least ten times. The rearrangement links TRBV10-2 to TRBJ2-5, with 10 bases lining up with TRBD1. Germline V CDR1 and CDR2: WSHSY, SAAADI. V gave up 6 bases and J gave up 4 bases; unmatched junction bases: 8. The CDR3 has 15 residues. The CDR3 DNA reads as TGCGCCAGCAGCGACAGGGACAGGGGAGGAGAGACCCAGTACTTC. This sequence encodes CASSDRDRGGETQYF.

The CDR3 here is CASSAPSGRDYEQYF. The CDR3 region has the DNA TGTGCCAGCAGCGCTCCTAGCGGGCGAGACTACGAGCAGTACTTC. V usage is TRBV7-9 and J usage is TRBJ2-7; 8 nucleotides line up with TRBD2. The CDR3 has 15 residues. Germline V CDR1 and CDR2: SEHNR, FQNEAQ (reference sequence). J was trimmed by 3 bases and V by 5 bases; bases with no gene match: 9.

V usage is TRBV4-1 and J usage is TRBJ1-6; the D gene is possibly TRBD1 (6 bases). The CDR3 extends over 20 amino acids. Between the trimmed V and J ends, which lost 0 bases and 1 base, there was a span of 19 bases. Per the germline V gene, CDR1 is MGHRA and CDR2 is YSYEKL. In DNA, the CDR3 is TGCGCCAGCAGCCAAGATCCGGGGGCGCGGTTACTGTCCTATAATTCACCCCTCCACTTT. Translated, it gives CASSQDPGARLLSYNSPLHF.

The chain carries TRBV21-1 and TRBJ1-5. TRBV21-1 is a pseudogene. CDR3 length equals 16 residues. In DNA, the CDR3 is TGTGCCAGCAGAAAAGTCGCAGGGTATAGCAATCAGCCCCAGCATTTT. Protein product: CASRKVAGYSNQPQHF.

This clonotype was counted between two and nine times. As DNA, the CDR3 is TGTGCCAGCAGCTGGACACAAAATGAAAAACTGTTTTTT. Translated: CASSWTQNEKLFF. The chain combines TRBV7-2 with TRBJ1-4; maybe TRBD1 (5 bases). CDR1 is SGHTA, CDR2 FQGNSA, per germline. The CDR3 totals 13 residues. V was shortened by 4 bases and J by 5 bases, with 8 bases between the two germline ends.

The CDR3 loop is CASSPRGAQGFREKLFF. DNA of the CDR3: TGTGCCAGCAGCCCCCGAGGGGCACAGGGTTTCCGTGAAAAACTGTTTTTT. V and J are TRBV7-9 and TRBJ1-4; weak D call: TRBD1 (6 bases). The ends were cut back, 5 bases at V and 7 bases at J, with 23 bases in the middle. Germline V gives CDR1 SEHNR, CDR2 FQNEAQ (reference sequence). There are 17 residues in the CDR3.

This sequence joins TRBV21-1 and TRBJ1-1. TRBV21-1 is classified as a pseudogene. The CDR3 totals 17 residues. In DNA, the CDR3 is TGTGCCAGCAGCGGGCCCCAAGGAGGCAGTTGTGGCACTGAAGCTTTCTTT. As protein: CASSGPQGGSCGTEAFF.

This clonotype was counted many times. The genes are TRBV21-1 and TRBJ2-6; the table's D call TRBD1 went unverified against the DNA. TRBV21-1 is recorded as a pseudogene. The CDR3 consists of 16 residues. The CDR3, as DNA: TGTGCCGGGGGGCGGGACAGGTCGACTGGGGCCAACGTCCTGACTTTC. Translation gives CAGGRDRSTGANVLTF.

The CDR3 nucleotides read TGTGCCACCAGCAGGGCGGGACAGGTGAACACTGAAGCTTTCTTT. This gives the protein CATSRAGQVNTEAFF. This sequence joins TRBV15 and TRBJ1-1; 8 nucleotides line up with TRBD1. Unmatched junction bases numbered 3, after V lost 3 bases and J lost 0 bases. The germline V gene encodes CDR1 LNHNV and CDR2 YYDKDF (reference sequence). The CDR3 extends over 15 amino acids.

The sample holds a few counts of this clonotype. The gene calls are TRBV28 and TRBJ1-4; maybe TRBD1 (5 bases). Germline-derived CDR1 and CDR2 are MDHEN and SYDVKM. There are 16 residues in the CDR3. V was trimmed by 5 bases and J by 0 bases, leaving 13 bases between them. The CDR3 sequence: CASSGVTGTTNEKLFF. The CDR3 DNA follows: TGTGCCAGCAGTGGCGTCACAGGAACAACTAATGAAAAACTGTTTTTT.

CDR3 amino acids: CASSSPRLGNYEQYV. The CDR3 nucleotides read TGTGCCAGCAGCAGCCCTAGACTAGGAAACTACGAGCAGTACGTC. The rearrangement links TRBV21-1 to TRBJ2-7; the table gives TRBD2 as D, unverified against the DNA. TRBV21-1 is classified as a pseudogene. The CDR3 is made up of 15 amino acids.

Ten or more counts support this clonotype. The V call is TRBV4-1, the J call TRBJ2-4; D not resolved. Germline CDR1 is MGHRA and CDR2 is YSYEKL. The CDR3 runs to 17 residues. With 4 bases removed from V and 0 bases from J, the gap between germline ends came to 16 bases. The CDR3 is CASSRPIVAAAKNIQYF. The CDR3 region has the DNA TGCGCCAGCAGCCGGCCTATTGTGGCCGCAGCCAAAAACATTCAGTACTTC.

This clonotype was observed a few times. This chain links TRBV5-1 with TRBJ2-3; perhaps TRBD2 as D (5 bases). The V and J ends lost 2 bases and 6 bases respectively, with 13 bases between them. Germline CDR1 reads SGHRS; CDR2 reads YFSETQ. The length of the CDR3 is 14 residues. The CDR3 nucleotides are TGCGCCAGCAGCTTAGCGGTTCCCCTGGATACGCAGTATTTT. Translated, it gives CASSLAVPLDTQYF.

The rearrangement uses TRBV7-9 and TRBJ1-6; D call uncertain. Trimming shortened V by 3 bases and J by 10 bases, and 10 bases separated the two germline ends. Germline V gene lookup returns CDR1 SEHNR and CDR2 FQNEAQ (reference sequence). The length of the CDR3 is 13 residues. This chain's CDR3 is CASSFGRGSPLHF. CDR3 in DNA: TGTGCCAGCAGCTTTGGCCGGGGATCACCCCTCCACTTT.